This entry lists 9 T cell receptor beta chains sequenced from one sample in a study of tumor-infiltrating lymphocytes in primary liver carcinoma. The template, roughly 0.45 ug total RNA, yielded TCR beta cDNA made with a constant-region primer. Three nested multiplex PCR rounds, a slightly modified ARM-PCR method, built the TCR beta libraries. Rounds one and two of PCR, each of roughly 11 cycles, were primed with TRBV1-TRBV30 forward primers and a C-beta reverse primer. TCRdb independently ran MiXCR on the multiplex PCR reads; one entry per CDR3 protein. This sample has tens of thousands of distinct CDR3 sequences; about 75% occur once, and the top ten carry about 28%. Taking about 18-31 mg of unsorted bulk tissue, the authors co-extracted RNA and DNA. Material: tumor-adjacent normal liver tissue. These receptors were obtained from a man aged 35 to 55 with primary liver carcinoma and hepatitis B virus infection.

As for this clonotype: The CDR3 ends on some other residue instead of the conserved phenylalanine or tryptophan, so this is likely a read error. V and J are TRBV28 and TRBJ1-5, with 10 bases identical to TRBD1. This CDR3 region has 14 residues. Germline assignment: CDR1 MDHEN and CDR2 SYDVKM. V dropped 6 bases and J dropped 11; count of bases not matched to a gene: 10. The CDR3 loop reads CASSPDRGQQSQHS. As DNA, the CDR3 is TGTGCCAGCAGCCCCGACAGGGGGCAACAGTCCCAGCATTCT.

Points on this clonotype: This clone may be a read error of a much larger clone one base away. The V call is TRBV11-3, the J call TRBJ2-1; 8 bases line up with TRBD1. Germline values: CDR1 SGHNT, CDR2 YENEEA. CDR3 length equals 15 residues. DNA for the CDR3: TGTGCCAGCAGCCCGACAGGGGCGGGCTACAATGACCAGTTCTTC. Its translation: CASSPTGAGYNDQFF.

The chain recombines TRBV6-5 with TRBJ2-5; the match to TRBD1 covers 8 bases. The CDR3 has 14 residues. V dropped 10 bases and J dropped 8; count of bases not matched to a gene: 15. Per germline, CDR1 MNHEY and CDR2 SVGAGI. CDR3 loop: CAIRKGQGYDTQYF. CDR3 in DNA: TGTGCCATCAGGAAAGGACAGGGCTATGATACCCAGTACTTC.

The sample holds one count of this clonotype. The junction does not match germline at one end; this may be a read error. This chain links TRBV29-1 with TRBJ2-7, with D tentatively TRBD2 (6 bases). The CDR3 covers 15 residues. CDR1 and CDR2 (germline): SQVTM, ANQGSEA. DNA for the CDR3: TGCAGCATTCAAGAAGAACGGGACGGGAGCTACGAACAGTACTTC. Residues: CSIQEERDGSYEQYF.

A word on this clonotype: A clone one base away is much larger, so this may be a read error. This chain connects TRBV12-3 or TRBV12-4 to TRBJ2-5; 11 bases align to TRBD1. The CDR3 totals 15 residues. After removal of 11 bases from V and 1 base from J, the junction contained 9 bases not matched to a gene. CDR3 sequence reads: CAGTGTGGPQETQYF. CDR3 in DNA: TGTGCCGGCACCGGGACAGGGGGGCCCCAAGAGACCCAGTACTTC.

This clonotype occurred a few times. V usage is TRBV2 and J usage is TRBJ2-3, with 9 positions matching TRBD2. Germline lookup yields CDR1 SNHLY and CDR2 FYNNEI. The CDR3 extends over 14 amino acids. The J segment lost 8 bases and the V segment lost 4 bases, leaving 7 bases of the junction unmatched. CDR3 DNA: TGTGCCAGCAGTGGAGCGGGAGGTCTCTCTACGCAGTATTTT. Its translation: CASSGAGGLSTQYF.

This clonotype was recorded only once. The CDR3 end shows no conserved phenylalanine or tryptophan, and so a read error is likely. The chain carries TRBV11-2 and TRBJ2-1, with D hard to call. The CDR3 contains 16 residues. Germline values: CDR1 SGHAT, CDR2 FQNNGV. The CDR3 coding sequence is TGTACCATCAGCTTAGATCCAGAGAGCTCCTACAATGAGCAGTTCCTC. Protein sequence: CTISLDPESSYNEQFL.

Only one count was recorded for this clonotype. One end of the junction fails to match germline, which may point to a read error. The chain combines TRBV29-1 with TRBJ2-2; the D gene is possibly TRBD2 (6 bases). The CDR3 totals 15 residues. Germline V gene lookup returns CDR1 SQVTM and CDR2 ANQGSEA. Here the CDR3 reads CSVAAGSLDTGELFF. The CDR3 nucleotides are TGCAGCGTTGCCGCCGGGAGTTTGGACACTGGGGAGCTGTTTTTT.

Remarks on this clonotype: One end of the junction does not line up with germline, which may come from a read error. The CDR3 nucleotides are TGTGCCGGCGGTTCTAGAGGAGGGCCCTACGATGAGCAGTTCTTC. Translated: CAGGSRGGPYDEQFF. The genes are TRBV6-1 and TRBJ2-1; perhaps TRBD2 as D (6 bases). The CDR3 loop spans 15 amino acids. Germline CDR1 reads MNHNS; CDR2 reads SASEGT.